These T cell receptor beta chains were read from a single sample in a study of T cells after yellow fever vaccination. Each CDR3 protein gets one entry after TCRdb re-called the 5' RACE reads with MiXCR. This table holds around 300,000 distinct CDR3 sequences, roughly 13% found once. The source material was CD4+ T cells sorted from PBMCs, sampled 45 days after the yellow fever booster vaccination. The receptors derive from a young man who received the YFV17D yellow fever vaccine. Each CDR3 is given with its conserved first and last residue. D genes are given only for firm matches. Size is stated for part of the rows, as once, few or many counts, or as a class when the clone is expanded.

v_gene	d_gene	j_gene	abundance	CDR3nt	CDR3aa
TRBV12-3/TRBV12-4	TRBD2	TRBJ2-3	few	TGTGCCAGCAGTTTGGGGGGAGGGGTGACAGATACGCAGTATTTT	CASSLGGGVTDTQYF
TRBV20-1	TRBD1	TRBJ2-6	many	TGCAGTGCGGTACAGGGGTCTTCTGGGGCCAACGTCCTGACTTTC	CSAVQGSSGANVLTF
TRBV5-1	-	TRBJ1-5	once	TGCGCCAGCAGCCTGGACAGCAACAATCAGCCCCAGCATTTT	CASSLDSNNQPQHF
TRBV6-2/TRBV6-3	TRBD2	TRBJ2-7	-	TGTGCCAGCAGACGACTAGCGGGAGGGGCCTACGAGCAGTACTTC	CASRRLAGGAYEQYF
TRBV7-9	-	TRBJ2-7	-	TGTGCCAGCAGCCTAGTAACAGGCCCCTACGAGCAGTACTTC	CASSLVTGPYEQYF
TRBV28	-	TRBJ2-5	many	TGTGCCAGCAGTGCTGAAGCGGGCCAAGAGACCCAGTACTTC	CASSAEAGQETQYF
TRBV12-3/TRBV12-4	-	TRBJ1-4	-	TGTGCCAGCAGTTCTCGGTTAAGGACCAACCCGGAAAAACTGTTTTTT	CASSSRLRTNPEKLFF
TRBV23-1	TRBD1	TRBJ1-5	-	TGCGCCAGCACCACAGGGGACGCCAATCAGCCCCAGCATTTT	CASTTGDANQPQHF
TRBV7-9	-	TRBJ2-3	-	TGTGCCAGCAGCGGCAGAACACCGCCCTCCGGGTATTTT	CASSGRTPPSGYF
TRBV11-2	-	TRBJ2-1	-	TGTGCCAGCAGCCCCAGGGGTAGGGAGCAGTTCTTC	CASSPRGREQFF
TRBV20-1	-	TRBJ2-5	few	TGCAGTCCGGACCGAGACGTGCCCCGGGAGACCCAGTACTTC	CSPDRDVPRETQYF
TRBV10-3	-	TRBJ2-7	-	TGTGCCATCAGCGGGACTGCCGACGAGCAGTACTTC	CAISGTADEQYF
TRBV5-6	TRBD1	TRBJ2-2	-	TGTGCCAGCAGGACAGGGATCCCCGGGGAGCTGTTTTTT	CASRTGIPGELFF
TRBV7-2	-	TRBJ2-3	-	TGTGCCAGCAGCGCTGGGACCGCAAGGCACACAGATACGCAGTATTTT	CASSAGTARHTDTQYF
TRBV10-3	TRBD2	TRBJ2-3	few	TGTGCCATCAGTGGGGGACTACCCACAGATACGCAGTATTTT	CAISGGLPTDTQYF
TRBV7-2	-	TRBJ2-7	-	TGTGCCAGCAGCTCTCCGGCAGGACCCTACGAGCAGTACTTC	CASSSPAGPYEQYF
TRBV7-6	TRBD1	TRBJ2-7	-	TGTGCCAGCAGCTTAGAAGGGACAGGGACCTACGAGCAGTACTTC	CASSLEGTGTYEQYF
TRBV5-1	-	TRBJ2-5	-	TGCGCCAGCACTACAGGGTTTGGATTCCAAGAGACCCAGTACTTC	CASTTGFGFQETQYF
TRBV9	TRBD1	TRBJ1-5	few	TGTGCCAGCAGCGGGGGGACAGGGAGAGGACAGCCCCAGCATTTT	CASSGGTGRGQPQHF
TRBV7-9	TRBD1	TRBJ2-1	few	TGTGCCAGCAGCTTTCCGGGACAGGGGAGATACAATGAGCAGTTCTTC	CASSFPGQGRYNEQFF
TRBV5-1	TRBD2	TRBJ2-1	few	TGCGCCAGCAGCGAAGGACTAGCGGGATTCGATGAGCAGTTCTTC	CASSEGLAGFDEQFF
TRBV7-2	-	TRBJ2-7	few	TGTGCCAGCAGCCCGCGGACAGTCTACGAGCAGTACTTC	CASSPRTVYEQYF
TRBV7-9	-	TRBJ2-7	-	TGTGCCAGCAGCTTAGCTGGTCGGGGATCCGAGCAGTACTTC	CASSLAGRGSEQYF
TRBV29-1	TRBD2	TRBJ2-1	few	TGCAGAAGCCCCTCTCGAGTTGCGGGAGTACGTGATGAGCAGTTCTTC	CRSPSRVAGVRDEQFF
TRBV27	-	TRBJ1-1	few	TGTGCCAGCAGTGCACCCGGGGGTCGAACTGAAGCTTTCTTT	CASSAPGGRTEAFF
TRBV18	-	TRBJ2-1	few	TGTGCCAGCTCACTTCTAGCAGTGCCCTACAATGAGCAGTTCTTC	CASSLLAVPYNEQFF
TRBV7-3	TRBD2	TRBJ2-3	-	TGTGCCAGCAGCTTAAACGGGGGGTCTAGCAGCGATACGCAGTATTTT	CASSLNGGSSSDTQYF
TRBV6-5	-	TRBJ2-5	few	TGTGCCAGCAGTTACGATGGTTTCTTTGGGACCCAGTACTTC	CASSYDGFFGTQYF
TRBV12-3/TRBV12-4	-	TRBJ1-3	-	TGTGCCAGCAGTTTCGGGAGGCGGAGGCACTCTGGAAACACCATATATTTT	CASSFGRRRHSGNTIYF
TRBV5-1	-	TRBJ2-3	-	TGCGCCAGCAGCTTGAAAACAGACACAGATACGCAGTATTTT	CASSLKTDTDTQYF
TRBV29-1	-	TRBJ2-3	-	TGCAGCGTTGTGGGACGGAACACAGATACGCAGTATTTT	CSVVGRNTDTQYF
TRBV29-1	-	TRBJ2-1	few	TGCAGCGCACAAGGGAGATACAATGAGCAGTTCTTC	CSAQGRYNEQFF
TRBV6-1	TRBD1	TRBJ2-1	-	TGTGCCAGCAGAGACAGGGCCACCTACAATGAGCAGTTCTTC	CASRDRATYNEQFF
TRBV24-1	-	TRBJ2-3	few	TGTGCCACCTCTCGGGGACCAGATACGCAGTATTTT	CATSRGPDTQYF
TRBV20-1	TRBD1	TRBJ2-7	few	TGCAGTGCTACTACGACAGGGACCTACGAGCAGTACTTC	CSATTTGTYEQYF
TRBV29-1	-	TRBJ2-1	-	TGCAGCGCCGGCGGGTTATCCTACAATGAGCAGTTCTTC	CSAGGLSYNEQFF
TRBV5-1	-	TRBJ2-5	-	TGCGCCAGCAGCTTGGCCACAGGCATGTGGTCAGAGACCCAGTACTTC	CASSLATGMWSETQYF
TRBV14	-	TRBJ2-7	-	TGTGCCAGCAGCCAAGATCCCTACGAGCAGTACTTC	CASSQDPYEQYF
TRBV28	-	TRBJ2-3	few	TGTGCCAGTCCCCGCGCGGGACCATATACGCAGTATTTT	CASPRAGPYTQYF
TRBV14	TRBD1	TRBJ2-3	-	TGTGCCAGCAGCCAAGATCGTGGACAGGTGCATGATACGCAGTATTTT	CASSQDRGQVHDTQYF
TRBV21-1	-	TRBJ2-5	-	TGTGCCAGCAGCTCCTCTCGGGACAGGCGAGGGGAGACCCAGTACTTC	CASSSSRDRRGETQYF
TRBV6-2/TRBV6-3	-	TRBJ2-5	few	TGTGCCAGCAGTTACTCGAACGCTGCGGAATATCAGTGGACCCAGTACTTC	CASSYSNAAEYQWTQYF
TRBV7-3	TRBD2	TRBJ2-5	few	TGTGCCAGCAGCCAAGGGGCTAGCGGCGACTGGGAGACCCAGTACTTC	CASSQGASGDWETQYF
TRBV10-3	-	TRBJ2-5	-	TGTGCCATCAGTGATTATGGGAGTAGTAAAAAGACCCAGTACTTC	CAISDYGSSKKTQYF
TRBV7-9	-	TRBJ1-5	few	TGTGCCAGCAGCTTAGAGTATCCGAGTCAGCCCCAGCATTTT	CASSLEYPSQPQHF
TRBV7-9	TRBD2	TRBJ2-3	-	TGTGCCAGCAGCCTTAGTGCGGGAGTGGTAAATACGCAGTATTTT	CASSLSAGVVNTQYF
TRBV28	-	TRBJ2-3	few	TGTGCCAGCAGTCCCTCCTTTGCGGCTAGCACAGATACGCAGTATTTT	CASSPSFAASTDTQYF
TRBV20-1	-	TRBJ2-7	few	TGCAGTGCTAGGGTTTTGAACGGCCCCTACGAGCAGTACTTC	CSARVLNGPYEQYF
TRBV12-3/TRBV12-4	TRBD2	TRBJ2-3	-	TGTGCCAGCAGTAGTACTAGCGGGAGGGAGGATACGCAGTATTTT	CASSSTSGREDTQYF
TRBV7-2	-	TRBJ1-1	many	TGTGCCAGCAGCCCCTCGGGGAACACTGAAGCTTTCTTT	CASSPSGNTEAFF
TRBV4-2	TRBD1	TRBJ1-2	-	TGTGCCAGCAGCCAAGTAAACAGGGGGGCCACTCGGGGCAATGGCTACACCTTC	CASSQVNRGATRGNGYTF
TRBV7-2	TRBD1	TRBJ2-5	few	TGTGCCAGCAGCTTATCGTACAGAGGGGGCCCACAAGAGACCCAGTACTTC	CASSLSYRGGPQETQYF
TRBV7-2	-	TRBJ1-5	-	TGTGCCAGCAGCTTAGAAGGTTTCTGGGGGCCGGAGCCCCAGCATTTT	CASSLEGFWGPEPQHF
TRBV7-7	-	TRBJ2-1	-	TGTGCCAGCAGCTTAGATGGCCCCGGGGAGCAGTTCTTC	CASSLDGPGEQFF
TRBV20-1	-	TRBJ2-7	-	TGCAGTGCTCGGACATTGGAAAACTACGAGCAGTACTTC	CSARTLENYEQYF